The TCR beta chain described here comes from a study of T cell responses to AZD1222 COVID-19 vaccine (dated by TCRdb to the early 2020s). For context, the study as a whole: AZD1222 recipients with second doses at about 4 weeks or about 12 weeks were pooled, because spike-specific TCR depth and breadth did not differ between schedules. A total of approximately 240 trial participants underwent TCR sequencing, of whom 200 to 220 had received two doses of AZD1222 and 26 had received two doses of the MenACWY control vaccine. Enrollment into the trials was organized by age into subgroups of 18-55, 56-69 and 70-plus years, and those subgroups contained roughly 150, 30 and 60 TCR-sequenced participants, respectively.

The time point label on this specimen signifies: baseline before first vaccination. Vaccinee samples came from UK trials COV001 and COV002, including a single-blind randomized controlled phase 2/3 trial of AZD1222 (ChAdOx1 nCoV-19) in healthy adults. For TCRbeta chain sequencing, PBMC samples were collected from trial participants at day 0 and at day 28 after the second dose. The CDR3 regions of human TCRbeta chains were analyzed by immunosequencing. Under the source paper's analysis protocol: TCRs in the repertoires were compared against a reference library of SARS-CoV-2-specific TCRs that had been generated with the MIRA antigen-specificity platform. Breadth meant the fraction of unique TCRs that were SARS-CoV-2-associated, whereas depth meant the fraction of total T cells that were SARS-CoV-2-associated. Using the MIRA data, every spike-specific TCR was mapped to the spike region that the TCR reacted to and assigned to either a CD4 or a CD8 class. Log10-transformed breadth and depth values were compared by one-way ANOVA with Sidak's multiple comparisons tests. This immuneACCESS table, as held by TCRdb, lists in-frame sequences with V and J called but not all clones. Of the missing ones, under half trace to an unresolved V gene in checked studies; the others have no known cause. V, J and clone size were drawn from that table, and D and trimming were deduced from the DNA. The sample table records tens of thousands of clones; just under 90% of these occur just once. The top ten hold less than 7.5% of the sample.

Regarding this clone: This receptor's antigen is unknown. Per-base quality was not reported, and no clone a single base away is much larger than it.

Findings and caveats that apply to the study as a whole: After two AZD1222 doses, both the breadth and the depth of spike-specific TCRs were significantly higher than at day 0 and than in MenACWY recipients. The whole spike protein was spanned by vaccine-associated CD4 TCRs, and dominant responses were seen in regions 160-218 and 743-854. Because no day 14 peak-response samples were available, the repertoires could be characterized only after the peak T cell response. In the small 56-69-year group, the increase in depth fell short of significance, most likely because of low power. Epitopes outside the regions mutated in the B.1.351 and B.1.1.7 variants were reportedly recognized by nearly half of the unique spike-specific TCRs. Only five or six AZD1222 recipients were SARS-CoV-2 seropositive at baseline, limiting conclusions about previously exposed vaccinees. Most participants were white British and females outnumbered males, and the authors suggested that clonal diversity may have been underestimated.

The sequence was obtained from an adult in good health. The sequencing used peripheral blood, collected on day 0 of AZD1222 vaccination.

The DNA sequence follows: TGTGCCAGCAGCCAAGCCGTCCGTTCCTCTGGAAACACCATATATTTT. This translates into CASSQAVRSSGNTIYF. The chain was built from TRBV3-1 (or the pseudogene TRBV3-2) and TRBJ1-3, with the D gene not clear enough to name. The CDR3 measures 16 amino acids from cysteine to phenylalanine. Only the CDR3 DNA stays, 48 bases, in frame from base 1. Reading the germline V gene (reference sequence) gives CDR1 LGHDT and CDR2 YNNKEL. V is pared back by 1 base and J by 0 bases, with 10 bases lying between the germline termini.